This T cell receptor beta chain was obtained from a study of shared clonotypes between healthy human individuals (dated by TCRdb to 2018 to 2021). The study in broad terms: A few men and a couple of women, aged 18 to 49 years, made up the cohort. Each donor's leukapheresis produced roughly between roughly 0.9 and 8.9 billion PBMCs. Per donor, three plates each were used for CD4 naive and CD4 memory, two for CD8 naive, and one for CD8 memory. The study deeply sequenced blood TCR repertoires of about five healthy adults to estimate repertoire size and the extent of clonotype sharing between individuals. Libraries were prepared and TCR repertoires were sequenced by different laboratories using diverse techniques, in order to increase sequencing depth and limit assay-specific biases. Points the paper makes about the study in general: Compared with non-shared clonotypes, the clonotypes found in all four sorted-subset donors had higher generation probabilities. Because the study included a small number of donors, the genetic and exposure-history diversity represented was limited. Based on pairwise subsampling, the degree of clonotype sharing among donors was expected to be affected by sequencing depth. Sampling was restricted to blood, and TCR repertoires in tissue are likely to differ from TCR repertoires in blood. Larger estimated clonotype richness was generally found for naive subsets than for memory subsets. Sharing across a few donors was observed for about 5% of naive CD4, 3.5% of naive CD8, around 2.5% of memory CD4, and approximately 0.41% of memory CD8 clonotypes. Incomplete sequencing was indicated by rarefaction of sorted-subset datasets, despite the large sequencing depth.

For this clone: The antigen this receptor binds is unknown. No much larger clonotype is one base removed from it; base qualities were not supplied.

From the germline V gene (reference sequence), CDR1 is SEHNR and CDR2 is FQNEAQ. V is pared back by 3 bases and J by 11 bases, with 5 bases lying between the germline termini. The CDR3 runs 10 amino acids, cysteine and phenylalanine included. The CDR3 DNA has 30 bases and is translated from base 1. Using the deep immunoSEQ assay, TCR CDR3 regions were amplified from genomic DNA by multiplex PCR. Extracted genomic DNA from each cell subset was distributed evenly across all wells of several immunoSEQ 96-well plates, and each plate was treated as a replicate. Each replicate PCR for sorted subsets received about 200 ng genomic DNA, equal to about 30,000 T cell genomes. The purified libraries were quantified using a Qubit 3.0 fluorometer, sized with a Bioanalyzer 2100, and then quantified again using the KAPA Library Quantification kit. Each immunoSEQ 96-well plate was sequenced on its own single-read 150-cycle Illumina NextSeq 550 flow cell. In the original analysis: Because only junctional sequences without quality scores were contained in the immunoSEQ output, filtering matching that applied to full-length reads could not be performed. To assign V/J genes and CDR3, sequences were annotated using PyIR, a Python wrapper for IgBLAST v1.9, with IMGT germline references. Any read was removed if the V/J assignment was weak (E-value above 1e-6), the CDR3 was missing, or the read contained stop codons, out-of-frame junctions, or ambiguous translated residues. V3J clonotypes were defined as sequences sharing an identical inferred V gene, J gene, and CDR3 amino acid sequence. Percentage overlap between repertoires was computed as shared unique clonotypes divided by the size of the smaller repertoire. RTK rarefaction, the Chao1 estimator, and Recon v2.1 estimates of unobserved clonotypes were used to assess repertoire richness. Generation probabilities were computed with OLGA for all TCRbeta clonotypes obtained by the gDNA method from four donors. Drawn from immuneACCESS, this table holds only the in-frame rearrangements with V and J called that TCRdb kept. Clones are partly lost; checked studies trace under half to an unresolved V gene and leave the rest unexplained. V and J calls plus clone size are reproduced from that table; the DNA served to infer D and trimming. The sample table records over 800,000 clones; nearly 95% of these occur just once. The ten biggest clones cover approximately 25% of the sample.

CD8 naive samples were CD45RO-negative cells positively selected for CCR7, giving a CD45RA+CCR7+ population that excluded TemRA cells. Donors were healthy HIV-negative adults with no recently reported acute infections or vaccinations. Every donor was a Caucasian adult residing in Nashville, Tennessee, USA. Blood was collected by leukapheresis, and PBMCs were isolated by Ficoll-Histopaque density gradient centrifugation and then cryopreserved in liquid nitrogen vapor phase. Analytical flow cytometry was used to check the purity and quantity of every magnetically sorted T cell population. Genomic DNA was isolated from each sorted fraction and quantified by UV absorbance on a Nanodrop 2000c.

Sequencing used naive CD8+ T cells sorted from blood. The cell subset or site label on this specimen signifies: CD45RA+CCR7+. The rearranged chain carries TRBV7-9 and TRBJ2-1; the D gene lacks a confident call. This sequence originates from a man aged 25 to 40 in good health. The DNA sequence is as follows: TGTGCCAGCAGCTTTAACCAGCAGTTCTTC. This yields the protein CASSFNQQFF.